A single T cell receptor beta chain is shown here with its context. Its cognate antigen is unknown. This sample was taken from a study of OX40 agonist ivuxolimab in advanced cancers. Exclusion applied to patients with autoimmune disease history or systemic immunosuppression. The study, taken as a whole, reports: On average, a greater number of expanded clones characterised CD8+ T cells relative to CD4+. Several nonresponders also turned out to have low normalized T-cell clonal expansion.

Clones were sequenced by immunoSEQ multiplex PCR, and TCRdb holds only the in-frame ones, with some missing. Here the sample spans some 72,000 clones, about nine tenths being singletons. This specimen consisted of CD4+ or CD8+ T cells sorted from blood, obtained in a trial of the OX40 agonist ivuxolimab. This sequence was found in an adult with an advanced solid tumor such as melanoma, head and neck, liver or kidney cancer.

The CDR3 nucleotides read TGCGCCAGCAGCCAAGACGGACTAGCGGTTGGCTATACGCAGTATTTT. It is translated as CASSQDGLAVGYTQYF. The chain carries TRBV4-3 and TRBJ2-3; TRBD2 matches at 10 bases. V was clipped by 0 bases and J by 7 bases; unmatched bases: 7. Germline values: CDR1 LGHNA, CDR2 YSLEER. This CDR3 region has 16 residues.